This TCR beta chain emerged from a study of cytomegalovirus exposure and HLA in healthy donors. Study results and limitations: Using a false discovery rate of 0.05, a later analysis showed that roughly 16,000 TCR beta sequences were associated with HLA alleles. Reports showed the classifier diagnosing cytomegalovirus status with high specificity and sensitivity. The dataset shows that most TCR sequences were rare, while some public TCRs occurred in many donors. Researchers reportedly found TCR beta sequences accurately predicted most subjects' HLA-A and HLA-B alleles.

The count of this clone is one. Its cognate antigen is unknown. This CDR3 comprises 15 residues. V was clipped by 0 bases and J by 0 bases, with 7 bases between them. From germline, CDR1 is SGHDT and CDR2 YYEEEE. The PCR used 60 Vbeta and 13 Jbeta primers. Sequencing was performed with immunoSEQ multiplex PCR; in TCRdb, only in-frame clones are kept and a portion is missing. The profile shows approximately 160,000 clones, about 80% of them singletons. Sample: PBMCs. This clonotype was obtained from a man younger than 30 in good health and CMV-seropositive. This rearrangement joins TRBV5-6 to TRBJ1-5; D is unclear. This chain's CDR3 is CASSLARNSNQPQHF. CDR3 in DNA: TGTGCCAGCAGCTTGGCGCGGAATAGCAATCAGCCCCAGCATTTT.